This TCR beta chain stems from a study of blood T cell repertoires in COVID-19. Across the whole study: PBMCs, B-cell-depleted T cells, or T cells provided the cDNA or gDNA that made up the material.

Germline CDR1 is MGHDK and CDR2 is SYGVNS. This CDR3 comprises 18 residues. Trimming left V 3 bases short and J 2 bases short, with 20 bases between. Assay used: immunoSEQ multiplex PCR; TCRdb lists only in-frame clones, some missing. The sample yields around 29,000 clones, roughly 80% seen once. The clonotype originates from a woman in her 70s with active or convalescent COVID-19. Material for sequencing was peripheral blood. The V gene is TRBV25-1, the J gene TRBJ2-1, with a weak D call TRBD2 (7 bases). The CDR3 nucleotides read TGTGCCAGCAGTGAGGGTGTCGGTGGCGGGGGCGCCTACAATGAGCAGTTCTTC. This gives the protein CASSEGVGGGGAYNEQFF.